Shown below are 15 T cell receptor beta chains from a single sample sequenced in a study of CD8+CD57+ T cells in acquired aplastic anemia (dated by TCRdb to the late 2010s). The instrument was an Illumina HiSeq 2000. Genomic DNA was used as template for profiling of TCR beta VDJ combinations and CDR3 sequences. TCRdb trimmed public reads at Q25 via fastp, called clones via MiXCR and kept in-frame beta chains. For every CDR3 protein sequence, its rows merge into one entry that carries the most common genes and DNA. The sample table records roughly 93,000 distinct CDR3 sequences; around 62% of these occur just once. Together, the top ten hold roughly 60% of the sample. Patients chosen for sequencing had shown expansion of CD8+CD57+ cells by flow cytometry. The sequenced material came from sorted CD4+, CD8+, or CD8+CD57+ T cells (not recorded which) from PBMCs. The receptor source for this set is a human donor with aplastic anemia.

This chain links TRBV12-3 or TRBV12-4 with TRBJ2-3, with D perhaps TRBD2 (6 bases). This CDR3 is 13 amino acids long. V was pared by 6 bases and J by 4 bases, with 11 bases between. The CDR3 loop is CASREGGSDTQYF. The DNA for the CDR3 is TGTGCCAGCAGGGAGGGAGGATCAGATACGCAGTATTTT.

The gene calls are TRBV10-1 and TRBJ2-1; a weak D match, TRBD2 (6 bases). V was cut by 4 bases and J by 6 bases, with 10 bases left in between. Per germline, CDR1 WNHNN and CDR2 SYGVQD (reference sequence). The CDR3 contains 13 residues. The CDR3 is CASSAGSGNEQFF. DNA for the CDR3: TGCGCCAGCAGTGCGGGTAGCGGCAATGAGCAGTTCTTC.

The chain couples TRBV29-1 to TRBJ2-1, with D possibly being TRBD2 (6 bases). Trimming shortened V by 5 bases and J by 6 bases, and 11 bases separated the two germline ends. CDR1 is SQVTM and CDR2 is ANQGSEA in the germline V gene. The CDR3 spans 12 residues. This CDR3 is CSVPRGSNEQFF. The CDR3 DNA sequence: TGCAGCGTTCCCCGGGGGAGCAATGAGCAGTTCTTC.

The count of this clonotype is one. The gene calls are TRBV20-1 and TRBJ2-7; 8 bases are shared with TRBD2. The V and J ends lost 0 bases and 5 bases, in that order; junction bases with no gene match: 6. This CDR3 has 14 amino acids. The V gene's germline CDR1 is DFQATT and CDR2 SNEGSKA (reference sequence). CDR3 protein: CSAREEAGADEQYF. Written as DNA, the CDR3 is TGCAGTGCTAGAGAGGAAGCGGGGGCCGACGAGCAGTACTTC.

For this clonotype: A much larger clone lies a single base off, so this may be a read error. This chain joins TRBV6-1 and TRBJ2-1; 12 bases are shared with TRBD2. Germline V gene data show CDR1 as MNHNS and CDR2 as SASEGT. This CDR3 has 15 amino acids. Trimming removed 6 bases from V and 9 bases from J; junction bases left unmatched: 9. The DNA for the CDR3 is TGTGCCAGCAGCCTGACTAGCGGGGGAAACAGTGAGCAGTTCTTC. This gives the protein CASSLTSGGNSEQFF.

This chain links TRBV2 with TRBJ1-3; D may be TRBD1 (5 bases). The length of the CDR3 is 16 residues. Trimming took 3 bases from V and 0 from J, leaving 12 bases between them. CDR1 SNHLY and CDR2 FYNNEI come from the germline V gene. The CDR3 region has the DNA TGTGCCAGCAGTGAGCAGGGACCGTCCTCTGGAAACACCATATATTTT. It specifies CASSEQGPSSGNTIYF.

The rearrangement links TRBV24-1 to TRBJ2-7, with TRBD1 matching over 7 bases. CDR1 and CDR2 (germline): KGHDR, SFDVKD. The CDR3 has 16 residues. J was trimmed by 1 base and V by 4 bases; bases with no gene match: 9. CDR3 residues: CATSDSDRVESYEQYF. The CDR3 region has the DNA TGTGCCACCAGTGACTCCGACAGGGTTGAATCCTACGAGCAGTACTTC.

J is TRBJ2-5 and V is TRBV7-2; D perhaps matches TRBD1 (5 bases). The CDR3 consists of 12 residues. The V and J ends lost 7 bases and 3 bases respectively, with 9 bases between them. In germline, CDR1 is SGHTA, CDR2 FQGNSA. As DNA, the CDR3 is TGTGCCAGCAACTCAGGGAAAGAGACCCAGTACTTC. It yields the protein CASNSGKETQYF.

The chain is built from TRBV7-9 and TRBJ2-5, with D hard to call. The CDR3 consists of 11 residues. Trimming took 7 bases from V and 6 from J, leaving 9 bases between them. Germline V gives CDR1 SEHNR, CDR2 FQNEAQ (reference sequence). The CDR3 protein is CASTPQQTQYF. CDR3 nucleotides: TGTGCCAGCACCCCCCAGCAGACCCAGTACTTC. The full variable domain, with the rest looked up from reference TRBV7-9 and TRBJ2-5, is DTGVSQNPRHKITKRGQNVTFRCDPISEHNRLYWYRQTLGQGPEFLTYFQNEAQLEKSRLLSDRFSAERPKGSFSTLEIQRTEQGDSAMYLCASTPQQTQYFGPGTRLLVL.

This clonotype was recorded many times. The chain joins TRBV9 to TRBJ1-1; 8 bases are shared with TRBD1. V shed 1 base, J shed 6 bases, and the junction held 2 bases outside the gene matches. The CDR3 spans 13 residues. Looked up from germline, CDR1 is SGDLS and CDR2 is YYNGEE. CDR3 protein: CASSVQQGAEAFF. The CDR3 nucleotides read TGTGCCAGCAGCGTACAACAGGGGGCTGAAGCTTTCTTT.

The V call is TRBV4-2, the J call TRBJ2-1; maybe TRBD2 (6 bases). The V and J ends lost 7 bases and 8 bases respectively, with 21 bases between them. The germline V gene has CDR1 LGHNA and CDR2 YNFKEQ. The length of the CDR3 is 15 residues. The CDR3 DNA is TGTGCCAGCACGCCAACGGGAGCCCTCCGCTATGAGCAGTTCTTC. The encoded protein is CASTPTGALRYEQFF.

The CDR3 protein is CATADRAGNTIYF. The CDR3 DNA is TGTGCCACCGCCGACAGAGCTGGAAACACCATATATTTT. The V call is TRBV24-1, the J call TRBJ1-3; possible D gene TRBD1, 5 bases. The CDR3 runs to 13 residues. Germline values: CDR1 KGHDR, CDR2 SFDVKD. Trimming shortened V by 9 bases and J by 2 bases, and 10 bases separated the two germline ends.

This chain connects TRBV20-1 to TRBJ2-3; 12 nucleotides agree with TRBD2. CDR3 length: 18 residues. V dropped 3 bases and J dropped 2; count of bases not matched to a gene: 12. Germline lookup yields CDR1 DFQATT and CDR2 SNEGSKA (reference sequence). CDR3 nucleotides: TGCAGTGCTAGGGCGACTCGACTAGCGGGAGTTCCCACAGATACGCAGTATTTT. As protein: CSARATRLAGVPTDTQYF.

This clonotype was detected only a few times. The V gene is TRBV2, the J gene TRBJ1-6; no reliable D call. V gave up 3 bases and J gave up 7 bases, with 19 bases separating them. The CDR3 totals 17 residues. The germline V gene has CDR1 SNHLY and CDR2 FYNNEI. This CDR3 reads CASSEHPRPVWNSPLHF. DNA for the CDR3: TGTGCCAGCAGTGAGCACCCTCGGCCGGTTTGGAATTCACCCCTCCACTTT.

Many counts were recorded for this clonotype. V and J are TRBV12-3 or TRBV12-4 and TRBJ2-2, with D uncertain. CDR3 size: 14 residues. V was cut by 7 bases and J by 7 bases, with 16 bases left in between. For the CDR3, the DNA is TGTGCCAGCACTGCAGGAGTGGGCCACGGGGAGCTGTTTTTT. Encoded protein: CASTAGVGHGELFF.